This T cell receptor (beta chain) was recorded in a study of blood T cell repertoires in COVID-19. Overall study context: The samples span acute and convalescent COVID-19 from the United States, Italy and Spain. Nucleic acid was either cDNA or gDNA, and it came from T cells, B-cell-depleted T cells, or PBMCs.

In the original workflow: By means of reference gene primer amplification, nucleated cell counts were estimated. The table came from immunoSEQ multiplex PCR; TCRdb's copy has only in-frame clones and leaves some out. That table gives V, J and clone size, and the DNA gave D and trimming. Of some 250,000 clones in the sample, more than 70% are singletons; the top ten hold 10% to 15%. This clone was detected once. The V end was cut by 4 bases, the J end by 8 bases, with 14 bases between. Germline V lookup: CDR1 LGHDT, CDR2 YNNKEL (reference sequence). This CDR3 comprises 13 residues. The sequenced sample was peripheral blood. The J gene is TRBJ1-2, the V gene TRBV3-1 (or the pseudogene TRBV3-2), with D unclear. This clonotype originated in an elderly man with acute or convalescent COVID-19. CDR3 nucleotide sequence: TGTGCCAGCAGCCTCTCCTCCCCGGGAGGCTACACCTTC. Translation: CASSLSSPGGYTF.